This T cell receptor (beta chain) comes out of a study of blood T cell repertoires in COVID-19. Study in general: Researchers got acute and convalescent COVID-19 samples from the United States, Italy and Spain. Sources were T cells, B-cell-depleted T cells, or PBMCs; the material itself was cDNA or gDNA.

In the study's own analysis: Reference gene primer amplification gave estimated nucleated cell counts. Using immunoSEQ multiplex PCR, the repertoire was profiled, and TCRdb retains in-frame clones only, with some absent. V and J calls and clone size follow that table, whereas D and trimming were derived from the DNA. Of approximately 100,000 clones listed, about 84% are singletons. The sequence derives from a woman of 80 years or more with acute or convalescent COVID-19. Sequencing was carried out using peripheral blood.

The CDR3, as DNA: TGTGCCAGCAGGCCGACAGGGCTACGCGAGCAGTACTTC. Protein: CASRPTGLREQYF. This chain connects TRBV6-5 to TRBJ2-7; 7 nucleotides agree with TRBD1. This CDR3 region has 13 residues. Germline-derived CDR1 and CDR2 are MNHEY and SVGAGI. Germline trimming cut 6 bases from V and 6 bases from J; bases unmatched to any gene: 8.